This T cell receptor beta chain stems from a study of T cell responses to AZD1222 COVID-19 vaccine. Study results and limitations: As reported, nearly half of all spike-specific TCRs target variant regions that are unmutated. The CD4 TCRs associated with vaccination extended across spike and predominated at 160-218 and 743-854.

As concerns this clone: Its antigen is undetermined.

The germline V gene has CDR1 MDHEN and CDR2 SYDVKM. The trim removed 5 bases at V and 7 bases at J, leaving 10 bases unmatched. The CDR3 is 14 amino acids. Method: immunoSEQ multiplex PCR; TCRdb's copy keeps in-frame clones and lacks some. The sample holds more than 95,000 clones; around 86% are singletons and the top ten take 3% to 4%. The chain recombines TRBV28 with TRBJ2-7; 8 bases fit TRBD1. Sequencing was performed on peripheral blood, taken 28 days after the second dose of the MenACWY control vaccine. This sequence originates from an adult who received the MenACWY meningococcal vaccine as a control. The CDR3 sequence is CASSPRQGRREQYF. The DNA of the CDR3 is TGTGCCAGCAGTCCTCGACAGGGGCGAAGAGAGCAGTACTTC.